In its sample, the clone carrying this T cell receptor beta chain was seen a few times. Antigen: not known. This CDR3 region has 17 residues. The germline V gene has CDR1 MNHEY and CDR2 SVGEGT. Trimming removed 2 bases from V and 4 bases from J, with 20 bases in between. This record belongs to a study of T cell repertoires in cytomegalovirus infection. Overall study: It was the public TCR beta signatures that indicated both CMV infection and matching HLA type.

Using its own MiXCR run on the reads, TCRdb lists one record per CDR3 protein. The profile shows about 300,000 distinct CDR3 sequences, roughly 23% of them singletons. Study results and caveats: People with CMV and the relevant HLA were identified by cumulative public TCR beta family frequency. Ex vivo responses were dominated by HLA-C-restricted CMV-specific TCR beta clonotypes.

The chain joins TRBV6-2 or TRBV6-3 to TRBJ1-1; D call uncertain. The sample comprised PBMCs. The sequence was obtained from a human donor in good health (CMV status not recorded). Some clones in this sample may be carry-over from other donors' samples. The CDR3 DNA sequence: TGTGCCAGCAGTTACGTCTCCCCCAGAACCAGCGGCACTGAAGCTTTCTTT. Amino acid sequence: CASSYVSPRTSGTEAFF.